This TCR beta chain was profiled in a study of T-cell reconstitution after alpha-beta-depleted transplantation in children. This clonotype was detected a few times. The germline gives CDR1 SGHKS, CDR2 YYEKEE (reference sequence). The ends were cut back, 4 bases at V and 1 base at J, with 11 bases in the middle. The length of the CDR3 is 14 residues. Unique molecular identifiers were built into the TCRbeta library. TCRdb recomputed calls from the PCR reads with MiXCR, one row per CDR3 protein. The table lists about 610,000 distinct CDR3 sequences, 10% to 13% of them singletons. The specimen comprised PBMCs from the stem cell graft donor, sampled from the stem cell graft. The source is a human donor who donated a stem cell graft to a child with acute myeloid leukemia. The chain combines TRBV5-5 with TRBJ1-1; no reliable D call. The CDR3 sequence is CASSQVLGNTEAFF. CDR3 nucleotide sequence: TGTGCCAGCAGCCAGGTTCTGGGGAACACTGAAGCTTTCTTT.